The clone carrying this T cell receptor beta chain was found many times. Germline trimming cut 4 bases from V and 4 bases from J; bases unmatched to any gene: 13. Germline V CDR1 and CDR2: DFQATT, SNEGSKA (reference sequence). This CDR3 region has 16 residues. The data originate from a study of blood T cells in healthy people across ages. A second PCR of 7 to 11 cycles used a sample-barcoded 5' primer and a J-beta primer mix. In TCRdb, the 5' RACE reads were re-called with MiXCR into one record per CDR3 protein. The data hold 730,000 or so distinct CDR3 sequences, with around 38% observed a single time.

This sequence was found in a man at least 80 years old in good health. The specimen was blood. The rearrangement uses TRBV20-1 and TRBJ2-4; 7 bases are a match to TRBD1. The CDR3 protein is CSAIYPTGTAKNIQYF. CDR3 in DNA: TGCAGTGCTATCTACCCAACCGGGACAGCTAAAAACATTCAGTACTTC.